This entry lists 16 T cell receptor beta chains sequenced from one sample in a study of cytomegalovirus exposure and HLA in healthy donors. Using immunoSEQ multiplex PCR, the repertoire was profiled, and TCRdb retains in-frame clones only, with some absent. Of about 170,000 clones in the sample, roughly 90% are singletons; the top ten hold 4% to 5%. Input material: PBMCs. The receptors derive from a man between 18 and 29 years old in good health and CMV-seropositive.

The J gene is TRBJ1-2, the V gene TRBV13; 7 nucleotides align to TRBD1. Germline-derived CDR1 and CDR2 are PRHDT and FYEKMQ (reference sequence). The V segment lost 0 bases and the J segment 2 bases; nucleotides outside the gene matches: 0. This CDR3 has 14 residues. CDR3 nucleotide sequence: TGTGCCAGCAGCTTAGGGACAGGGAACTATGGCTACACCTTC. Amino acid sequence: CASSLGTGNYGYTF.

The rearrangement joins TRBV11-3 to TRBJ2-2, with 12 bases identical to TRBD1. Germline V gives CDR1 SGHNT, CDR2 YENEEA. This CDR3 has 17 residues. Unmatched junction bases numbered 6, after V lost 0 bases and J lost 7 bases. The CDR3 reads CASSLEGQGAQGGELFF. In DNA form, the CDR3 reads TGTGCCAGCAGCTTAGAGGGACAGGGGGCGCAAGGCGGGGAGCTGTTTTTT.

The CDR3, as DNA: TGTGCCAGCAGTGACTCTCTAGCGGGATTAGTTCGGGAAAATGAGCAGTTCTTC. Translation: CASSDSLAGLVRENEQFF. The rearrangement uses TRBV25-1 and TRBJ2-1, with 9 bases identical to TRBD2. Per the germline V gene, CDR1 is MGHDK and CDR2 is SYGVNS. CDR3 length equals 18 residues. The junction had 16 bases not matched to a gene; V was cut back by 3 bases and J by 7 bases.

The chain couples TRBV10-3 to TRBJ2-2, with 8 positions matching TRBD2. Germline CDR1 and CDR2: ENHRY and SYGVKD. V gave up 2 bases and J gave up 6 bases; unmatched junction bases: 2. This CDR3 is built from 14 residues. CDR3 coding DNA: TGTGCCATCAGTGAGCTGCGGGAGGCCGGGGAGCTGTTTTTT. This encodes CAISELREAGELFF.

CDR3 amino acids: CASSPLMGAKETQYF. The CDR3 DNA reads TGTGCCAGCAGTCCCCTTATGGGAGCAAAAGAGACCCAGTACTTC. This chain links TRBV28 with TRBJ2-5; weak D call: TRBD2 (5 bases). Germline assignment: CDR1 MDHEN and CDR2 SYDVKM. Trimming cost V 5 bases and J 3 bases, with 16 bases left between them. The CDR3 sequence is 15 residues long. The full variable domain, rest sourced from reference TRBV28 and TRBJ2-5, is DVKVTQSSRYLVKRTGEKVFLECVQDMDHENMFWYRQDPGLGLRLIYFSYDVKMKEKGDIPEGYSVSREKKERFSLILESASTNQTSMYLCASSPLMGAKETQYFGPGTRLLVL.

The chain employs TRBV28 and TRBJ2-7; 9 nucleotides match TRBD2. Trimming cost V 5 bases and J 4 bases; bases outside gene matches: 9. This CDR3 is built from 15 residues. Germline CDR1 is MDHEN and CDR2 is SYDVKM. Here the CDR3 DNA reads TGTGCCAGCAGTACAGCGGGAGGAGCGAGTTACGAGCAGTACTTC. Translated, it gives CASSTAGGASYEQYF.

V and J are TRBV10-2 and TRBJ2-2; tentative D call: TRBD1 (6 bases). V gave up 7 bases and J gave up 1 base, with 10 bases separating them. CDR3 length: 14 amino acids. The germline gives CDR1 WSHSY, CDR2 SAAADI. The CDR3 spells CASMGARNTGELFF. CDR3 nucleotides: TGCGCCAGCATGGGGGCGCGGAACACCGGGGAGCTGTTTTTT.

The chain couples TRBV19 to TRBJ2-4; 12 positions match TRBD1. Trimming at V came to 3 bases and at J to 0 bases, leaving 9 bases not matched to a gene. The CDR3 sequence is 19 residues long. The germline gives CDR1 LNHDA, CDR2 SQIVND (reference sequence). The CDR3 reads CASSISGTGGHLAKNIQYF. DNA for the CDR3: TGTGCCAGTAGTATTTCCGGGACAGGGGGCCATTTAGCCAAAAACATTCAGTACTTC.

The rearrangement joins TRBV27 to TRBJ2-2, with TRBD2 matching over 7 bases. From germline, CDR1 is MNHEY and CDR2 SMNVEV (reference sequence). Losses at the gene ends were 5 bases for V and 3 bases for J; bases not matched to a gene: 9. The CDR3 is made up of 16 amino acids. CDR3 DNA sequence: TGTGCCAGCAGTAAAAATCGACTAGCCGACACCGGGGAGCTGTTTTTT. Protein product: CASSKNRLADTGELFF.

This clone has only one observation. The chain combines TRBV5-1 with TRBJ2-4, with D tentatively TRBD1 (5 bases). The germline CDR1 and CDR2 sequences are SGHRS and YFSETQ. The germline V and J ends were trimmed by 1 base and 0 bases, with 11 bases remaining between them. The CDR3 is 16 residues long. In DNA form, the CDR3 reads TGCGCCAGCAGCTTGCCAGGGCCCGTAGCCAAAAACATTCAGTACTTC. Translating gives CASSLPGPVAKNIQYF.

V usage is TRBV7-2 and J usage is TRBJ1-2, with D possibly TRBD1 on 6 matching bases. The length of the CDR3 is 16 residues. V was clipped by 0 bases and J by 8 bases, with 19 bases between them. In germline, CDR1 is SGHTA, CDR2 FQGNSA. DNA of the CDR3: TGTGCCAGCAGCTTAGCGCTTCCCGCCATCAGGGGCGGCTACACCTTC. Amino acids: CASSLALPAIRGGYTF.

V is TRBV10-3 and J is TRBJ2-2; D may be TRBD1 (5 bases). With 6 bases removed from V and 3 bases from J, the gap between germline ends came to 8 bases. CDR1 and CDR2 from the germline V gene are ENHRY and SYGVKD. This CDR3 spans 13 amino acids. The CDR3 sequence: CAIRETDTGELFF. CDR3 nucleotide sequence: TGTGCCATCAGGGAGACAGACACCGGGGAGCTGTTTTTT.

This clone occurred once. V and J are TRBV4-2 and TRBJ2-7, with a possible D match to TRBD2 (6 bases). Germline CDR1 and CDR2: LGHNA and YNFKEQ. Trimming took 0 bases from V and 6 from J, leaving 12 bases between them. The CDR3 is 14 residues long. The CDR3 DNA follows: TGTGCCAGCAGCCAAGAATGGAGGGGATCCGAGCAGTACTTC. It encodes CASSQEWRGSEQYF.

The J gene is TRBJ2-7, the V gene TRBV11-1; D call uncertain. V lost 3 bases to trimming and J lost 2 bases, with 11 bases between them. The CDR3 sequence is 14 residues long. Germline V lookup: CDR1 SGHAT, CDR2 FQDESV (reference sequence). CDR3 DNA sequence: TGTGCCAGCAGCTTGCACAGCTTCGCCTACGAGCAGTACTTC. Protein: CASSLHSFAYEQYF.

The chain employs TRBV19 and TRBJ1-2; tentative D call: TRBD1 (5 bases). V lost 3 bases and J lost 7, with 12 bases in between. The germline V gene encodes CDR1 LNHDA and CDR2 SQIVND (reference sequence). This CDR3 region has 13 residues. The CDR3 DNA reads TGTGCCAGTAGTATCCGGGCAGGGCGTGGCTACACCTTC. Protein product: CASSIRAGRGYTF.

The genes are TRBV9 and TRBJ1-3; maybe TRBD1 (5 bases). The V end lost 0 bases, the J end lost 5 bases, and 15 bases lay between the germline ends. The CDR3 loop spans 16 amino acids. Germline V gives CDR1 SGDLS, CDR2 YYNGEE. CDR3 coding DNA: TGTGCCAGCAGCGTAGGTGCAGGGAATTCGAGAAACACCATATATTTT. This sequence encodes CASSVGAGNSRNTIYF.